What follows are 11 T cell receptor beta chains derived from one specimen sequenced in a study of vaccination effects on CD4 cells after COVID-19. Repertoires were generated with immunoSEQ multiplex PCR, while TCRdb's copy carries only in-frame clones and drops some. The sample holds 65,000 to 85,000 clones; 75% to 90% are singletons and the top ten take approximately 12%. These receptors have no known antigen. Prior to sequencing, the ViraFEST assay stimulated PBMC with viral peptide pools, which expanded the antigen-specific CD4+ T cells. Isolating CD4+ T cells followed 9 to 10 days of culture. Each vaccine recipient was nucleocapsid antibody negative and had no prior SARS-CoV-2 infection. This material consisted of CD4+ T cells from PBMCs cultured with SARS-CoV-2 spike peptides, taken before COVID-19 vaccination. Receptors originate from a human donor who received a COVID-19 vaccine.

The chain combines TRBV4-2 with TRBJ2-5, with a weak D call TRBD2 (6 bases). The V and J ends lost 1 base and 3 bases respectively, with 9 bases between them. The CDR3 has 14 amino acids. CDR1 is LGHNA, CDR2 YNFKEQ, per germline. The CDR3 here is CASSQVWGEETQYF. CDR3 nucleotides: TGTGCCAGCAGCCAAGTATGGGGGGAAGAGACCCAGTACTTC.

This clone was seen a single time. V is TRBV27 and J is TRBJ2-3; a possible D gene is TRBD1 (5 bases). V shed 5 bases and J shed 2 bases, with 14 bases lying between them. CDR1 MNHEY and CDR2 SMNVEV come from the germline V gene (reference sequence). The CDR3 contains 15 residues. The CDR3 reads CASSRQNIYTDTQYF. In DNA, the CDR3 is TGTGCCAGCAGTCGACAGAATATTTACACAGATACGCAGTATTTT.

The rearrangement links TRBV6-6 to TRBJ2-5; D is unclear. The V gene's germline CDR1 is MNHNY and CDR2 SVGAGI (reference sequence). Deletions cut 6 bases from V and 5 bases from J, with 13 bases between. The CDR3 totals 13 residues. This chain's CDR3 is CASSRNSGETQYF. In DNA form, the CDR3 reads TGTGCCAGCAGCCGCAATTCCGGGGAGACCCAGTACTTC.

This chain joins TRBV12-3 or TRBV12-4 and TRBJ1-2; D may be TRBD1 (5 bases). The CDR3 has 13 amino acids. V lost 6 bases, J lost 4 bases, and 12 bases lay in between. DNA for the CDR3: TGTGCCAGCAGACAGGACGGTAGCTATGGCTACACCTTC. Translated: CASRQDGSYGYTF.

The gene calls are TRBV24-1 and TRBJ2-3, with D hard to call. V lost 4 bases, J lost 0 bases, and 7 bases lay in between. The germline V gene encodes CDR1 KGHDR and CDR2 SFDVKD. This CDR3 has 14 amino acids. CDR3 bases: TGTGCCACCAGTGAAGTGAGGAGCACAGATACGCAGTATTTT. This codes for CATSEVRSTDTQYF.

This sequence joins TRBV18 and TRBJ2-7; no clear D gene. V lost 0 bases, J lost 2 bases, and 17 bases lay in between. The CDR3 consists of 17 residues. CDR1 and CDR2 (germline): KGHSH, LQKENI. Here the CDR3 reads CASSPPFLYPSTYEQYV. The DNA for the CDR3 is TGTGCCAGCTCACCACCTTTTCTGTATCCCAGCACCTACGAGCAGTACGTC.

As regards this clone: The same CDR3 is also encoded by other DNA sequences in this sample. The genes are TRBV18 and TRBJ1-1, with 8 positions matching TRBD1. The CDR3 extends over 14 amino acids. V dropped 4 bases and J dropped 1; count of bases not matched to a gene: 2. Germline CDR1 is KGHSH and CDR2 is LQKENI. CDR3 DNA sequence: TGTGCCAGCTCACTAGGACAGGGGAACACTGAAGCTTTCTTT. This codes for CASSLGQGNTEAFF.

V usage is TRBV28 and J usage is TRBJ1-4, with TRBD1 identical over 9 bases. With V trimmed by 6 bases and J by 6 bases, 5 bases remained unmatched. The germline V gene has CDR1 MDHEN and CDR2 SYDVKM. The CDR3 length is 14 residues. CDR3 bases: TGTGCCAGCAGCAACAGGGGGCGGGATGAAAAACTGTTTTTT. Translated: CASSNRGRDEKLFF.

This rearrangement joins TRBV12-5 to TRBJ2-1; a possible D gene is TRBD2 (8 bases). Germline V lookup: CDR1 LGHNT, CDR2 FRNRAP. Trimming took off 6 bases at V and 5 bases at J, with 29 bases between the two ends. This CDR3 has 19 residues. This CDR3 reads CASGPITGGATGPHNEQFF. The CDR3 nucleotides read TGTGCTAGTGGCCCCATTACGGGGGGGGCGACAGGGCCCCACAATGAGCAGTTCTTC.

The V call is TRBV7-3, the J call TRBJ2-3; tentatively, D is TRBD2 (6 bases). This CDR3 region has 17 residues. Germline V gene sequence: CDR1 SGHTA, CDR2 FQGTGA. The V and J ends lost 1 base and 3 bases respectively, with 17 bases between them. DNA of the CDR3: TGTGCCAGCAGCTTAAGGGCGCGGGGTATAGGGACAGATACGCAGTATTTT. As protein: CASSLRARGIGTDTQYF.

V gene TRBV5-1 combines with J gene TRBJ2-3; 7 bases line up with TRBD2. Looked up from germline, CDR1 is SGHRS and CDR2 is YFSETQ. After removal of 4 bases from V and 5 bases from J, the junction contained 7 bases not matched to a gene. The CDR3 spans 14 residues. CDR3 bases: TGCGCCAGCAGCATCCCCAGCGGGGTAGATACGCAGTATTTT. Translating gives CASSIPSGVDTQYF.